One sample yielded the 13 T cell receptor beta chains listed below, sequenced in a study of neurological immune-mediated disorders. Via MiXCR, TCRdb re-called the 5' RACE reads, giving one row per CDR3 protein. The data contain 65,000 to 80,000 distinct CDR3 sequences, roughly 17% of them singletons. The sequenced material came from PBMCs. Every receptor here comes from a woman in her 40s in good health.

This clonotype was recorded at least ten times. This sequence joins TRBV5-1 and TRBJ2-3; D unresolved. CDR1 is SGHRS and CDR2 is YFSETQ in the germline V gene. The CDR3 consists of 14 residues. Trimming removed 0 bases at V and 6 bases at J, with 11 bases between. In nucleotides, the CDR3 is TGCGCCAGCAGCTTGGGGCGGACCGATGATACGCAGTATTTT. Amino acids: CASSLGRTDDTQYF.

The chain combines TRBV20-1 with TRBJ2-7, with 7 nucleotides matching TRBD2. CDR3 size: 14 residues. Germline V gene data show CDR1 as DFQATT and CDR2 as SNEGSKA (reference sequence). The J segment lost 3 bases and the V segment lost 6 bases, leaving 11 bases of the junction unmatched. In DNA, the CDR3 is TGCAGTGCCCCGTTCAGCGGGGCTCACTACGAGCAGTACTTC. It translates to CSAPFSGAHYEQYF.

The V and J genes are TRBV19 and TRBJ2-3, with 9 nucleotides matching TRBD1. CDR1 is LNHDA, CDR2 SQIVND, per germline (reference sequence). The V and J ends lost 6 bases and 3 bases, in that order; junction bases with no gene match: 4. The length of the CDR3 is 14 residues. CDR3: CASRQGAMTDTQYF. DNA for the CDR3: TGTGCCAGTAGACAGGGGGCGATGACAGATACGCAGTATTTT.

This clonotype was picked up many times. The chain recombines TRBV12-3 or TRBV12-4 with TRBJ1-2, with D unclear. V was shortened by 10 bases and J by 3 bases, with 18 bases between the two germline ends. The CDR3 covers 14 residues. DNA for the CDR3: TGTGCCACCTTCTCGGGTTGGAGGTACTATGGCTACACCTTC. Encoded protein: CATFSGWRYYGYTF.

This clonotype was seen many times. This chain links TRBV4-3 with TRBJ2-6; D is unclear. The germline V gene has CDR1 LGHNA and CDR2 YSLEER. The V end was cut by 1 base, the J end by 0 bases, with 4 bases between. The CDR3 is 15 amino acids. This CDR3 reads CASSQVPSGANVLTF. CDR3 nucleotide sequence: TGCGCCAGCAGCCAAGTACCCTCTGGGGCCAACGTCCTGACTTTC.

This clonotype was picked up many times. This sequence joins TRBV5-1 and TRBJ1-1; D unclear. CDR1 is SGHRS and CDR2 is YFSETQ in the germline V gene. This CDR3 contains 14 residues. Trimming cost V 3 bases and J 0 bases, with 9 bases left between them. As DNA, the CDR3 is TGCGCCAGCAGCTCTCGGCTCATGAACACTGAAGCTTTCTTT. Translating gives CASSSRLMNTEAFF.

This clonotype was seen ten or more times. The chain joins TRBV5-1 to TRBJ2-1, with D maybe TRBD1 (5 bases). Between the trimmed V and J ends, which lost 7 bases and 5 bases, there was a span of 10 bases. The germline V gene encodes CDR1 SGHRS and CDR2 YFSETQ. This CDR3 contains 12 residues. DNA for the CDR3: TGCGCCAGCTACGACAGTAACAATGAGCAGTTCTTC. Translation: CASYDSNNEQFF. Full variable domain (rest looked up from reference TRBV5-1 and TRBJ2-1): KAGVTQTPRYLIKTRGQQVTLSCSPISGHRSVSWYQQTPGQGLQFLFEYFSETQRNKGNFPGRFSGRQFSNSRSEMNVSTLELGDSALYLCASYDSNNEQFFGPGTRLTVL.

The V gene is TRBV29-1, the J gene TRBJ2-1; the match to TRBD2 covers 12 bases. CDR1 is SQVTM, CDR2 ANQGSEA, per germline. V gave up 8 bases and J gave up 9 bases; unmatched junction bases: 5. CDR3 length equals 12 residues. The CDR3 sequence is CSLRTSGTEQFF. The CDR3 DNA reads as TGCAGCCTTAGGACTAGCGGGACTGAGCAGTTCTTC.

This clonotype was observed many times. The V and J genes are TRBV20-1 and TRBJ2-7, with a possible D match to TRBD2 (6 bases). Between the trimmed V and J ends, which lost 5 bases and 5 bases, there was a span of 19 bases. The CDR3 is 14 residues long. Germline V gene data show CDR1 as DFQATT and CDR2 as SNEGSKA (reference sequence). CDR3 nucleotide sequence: TGCAGTGCTCCCGCGGGGAGTAGAGAAGACGAGCAGTACTTC. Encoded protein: CSAPAGSREDEQYF.

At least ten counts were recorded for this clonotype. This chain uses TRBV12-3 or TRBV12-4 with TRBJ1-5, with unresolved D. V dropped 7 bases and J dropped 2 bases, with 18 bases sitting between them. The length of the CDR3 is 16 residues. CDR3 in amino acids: CASTKAGGLGNQPQHF. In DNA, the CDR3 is TGTGCCAGCACTAAGGCGGGTGGATTGGGCAATCAGCCCCAGCATTTT.

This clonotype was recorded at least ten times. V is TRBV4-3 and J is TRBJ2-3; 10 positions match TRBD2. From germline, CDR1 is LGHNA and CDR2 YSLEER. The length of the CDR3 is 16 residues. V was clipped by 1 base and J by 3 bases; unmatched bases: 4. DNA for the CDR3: TGCGCCAGCAGCCAAGGAGCGGGGGGGCTAACAGATACGCAGTATTTT. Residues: CASSQGAGGLTDTQYF.

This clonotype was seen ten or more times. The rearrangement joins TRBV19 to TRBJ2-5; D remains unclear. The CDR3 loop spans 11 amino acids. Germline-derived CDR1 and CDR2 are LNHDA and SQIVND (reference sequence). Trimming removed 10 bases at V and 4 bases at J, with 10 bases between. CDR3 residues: CATGSGETQYF. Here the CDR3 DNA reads TGTGCCACTGGATCGGGAGAGACCCAGTACTTC.

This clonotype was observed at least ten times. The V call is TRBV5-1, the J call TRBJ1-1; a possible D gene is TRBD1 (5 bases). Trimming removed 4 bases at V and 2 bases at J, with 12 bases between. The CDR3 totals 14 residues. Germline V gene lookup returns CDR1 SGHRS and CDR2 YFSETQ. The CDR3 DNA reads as TGCGCCAGCAGCGAAGGGACCCTAAACACTGAAGCTTTCTTT. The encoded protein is CASSEGTLNTEAFF.